This entry describes one T cell receptor (beta chain). This clonotype was recorded many times. No cognate antigen has been identified for it. No base-level quality is on record; no much larger clone is a single base apart. At the junction V is shortened by 4 bases and J by 2 bases, with 15 bases in between. The germline V gene provides CDR1 SGHRS and CDR2 YFSETQ. Taken from cysteine to phenylalanine, the CDR3 has 15 residues. Here the CDR3 DNA is all that survives: 45 bases in frame from base 1. TCR cDNA was synthesized by 5'RACE template switching, through which a universal primer site and unique molecular identifiers were introduced. cDNA synthesis was primed from both the TCR alpha and TCR beta constant segments. Libraries were amplified in two PCR steps, with sample barcodes and sequencing adapters added in the second step. Sequencing of libraries was done on Illumina HiSeq 2500 (2x100 bp) or NovaSeq (2x150 bp). In the authors' own workflow: MIGEC was used to demultiplex reads and collapse the reads into UMI consensus sequences, and MiXCR was used for V(D)J alignment. Vaccine-responding clonotypes were defined with edgeR using replicate PBMC samples, requiring FDR below 0.01 and a log2 fold change above 5 up to day 15. Each bulk clonotype was labeled CD4 or CD8 based on which sequenced repertoire, CD4 or CD8, contained the clonotype at higher abundance. TCRdb handled the public reads itself, with Q25 trimming in fastp and clone calling in MiXCR, and kept productive beta chains. A single entry per CDR3 protein holds the most common genes and DNA from its merged rows. The V and J calls were determined by TCRdb, not by the authors. The sample table records some 120,000 distinct CDR3 sequences; about 7% of these occur just once. The ten largest clonotypes hold around 2.5% of the sample.

The label giving this sample's treatment or condition can be read as: live attenuated yellow fever vaccine strain. PBMCs were isolated from peripheral blood using a standard Ficoll-Paque protocol. CD4 and CD8 T-cell fractions were isolated with Dynabeads CD4 and CD8 positive selection kits. TriZol was used to extract RNA from bulk PBMCs, CD4 and CD8 fractions, and dextramer-positive and dextramer-negative fractions. This sample was included in a study of T cells after yellow fever vaccination (dated by TCRdb to the late 2010s). Context from the whole study: The SMART-Seq v4 Ultra Low Input RNA kit was used to prepare libraries from fractions with low cell numbers. Two healthy male donors made up the cohort, one aged 18 to 29 years and the other aged 30 to 40 years. Bulk TCR alpha and beta repertoires were sequenced longitudinally to track T-cell clones before and after primary and booster YFV17D yellow fever vaccination. Blood samples were taken at several timepoints before and after primary and secondary immunization, and bulk PBMC replicates and cell subsets were isolated. Findings and caveats that apply to the study as a whole: The secondary T-cell response was weaker than the primary response but faster, peaking on day 5 instead of day 15. Computational filtering was needed because FACS-sorted repertoires could contain abundant contaminating clonotypes from the bulk population. After the booster, most clones that had expanded after primary vaccination were detected again (almost 97% of CD4 and 88% of CD8), suggesting broad maintenance of memory. Because only a couple of donors were included in the study, the extent to which the findings can be generalized is limited. A small share of clonotypes occurred in both CD4 and CD8 compartments, likely arising from convergent recombination.

This sequence originates from a man aged 18 to 30 who received the YFV17D yellow fever vaccine. The chain joins TRBV5-1 to TRBJ2-5; TRBD1 is a weak D gene call, 6 bases matching. The sample was CD4+ T cells sorted from PBMCs, taken 10 to 11 days after the first yellow fever vaccination. In nucleotide form, the sequence is TGCGCCAGCAGCGATGCTCGACAGGCGCAAGAGACCCAGTACTTC. Translated, it gives CASSDARQAQETQYF.